This T cell receptor (beta chain) was sequenced for a study of response to subunit inactivated influenza vaccine. A few counts support this clonotype. Antigen: not known. TCRdb reanalysed the RT-PCR reads using MiXCR and keeps one entry per CDR3 protein. The sample has 550,000 to 650,000 distinct CDR3 sequences, approximately 10% seen once. Study observations and caveats: The study's authors posited that every seasonal influenza vaccination enlists few new T cells.

Deletions cut 2 bases from V and 3 bases from J, with 8 bases between. Germline loops: CDR1 SGHRS, CDR2 YFSETQ. The CDR3 runs to 13 residues. The chain employs TRBV5-1 and TRBJ1-1; D ambiguous. Sequencing was performed on PBMCs from blood, taken on the day of vaccination. This sequence originates from a man in his forties or fifties who received an inactivated influenza vaccine. Here the CDR3 reads CASSFDGYTEAFF. The CDR3 region has the DNA TGCGCCAGCAGCTTTGACGGCTACACTGAAGCTTTCTTT. Full variable domain (missing parts from reference TRBV5-1 and TRBJ1-1): KAGVTQTPRYLIKTRGQQVTLSCSPISGHRSVSWYQQTPGQGLQFLFEYFSETQRNKGNFPGRFSGRQFSNSRSEMNVSTLELGDSALYLCASSFDGYTEAFFGQGTRLTVV.